This T cell receptor beta chain was identified during a study of cytomegalovirus exposure and HLA in healthy donors. Comment on this clone: Its cognate antigen is unknown.

Each donor was nominally healthy when sampled (though unrecorded immune exposures were likely). The CDR3 covers 14 residues. Looked up from germline, CDR1 is MNHEY and CDR2 is SVGAGI. The germline V and J ends were trimmed by 0 bases and 5 bases, with 7 bases remaining between them. Study conclusions and caveats: An Asian-associated ancestry cluster reportedly showed fewer N-insertions than the approximately 650-donor mean in a later analysis.

Use of 60 Vbeta and 13 Jbeta primers characterized the PCR. TCRdb's table, derived via immunoSEQ multiplex PCR, lists solely in-frame clones and lacks some. The sample holds under 200,000 clones, around 85% seen once. This sequence joins TRBV6-5 and TRBJ2-2; weak D call: TRBD1 (5 bases). The sequencing sample was made of PBMCs. The receptor's source is a woman aged 25 to 39 in good health and CMV-seronegative. Written as DNA, the CDR3 is TGTGCCAGCAGTTACTCGTCAGGGACCGGGGAGCTGTTTTTT. Translating gives CASSYSSGTGELFF.